The clone carrying this TCR beta chain ranks as medium-sized. Antigen specificity is unknown. Germline and junction disagree at one end, which may indicate a read error. The germline V gene has CDR1 MRHNA and CDR2 SNTAGT. This CDR3 spans 15 amino acids. General observations from the study: The larger-cohort validation was restricted to a single TCR beta V-J rearrangement rather than whole repertoires. Tumor Tregs overlapped most with tumor, then blood, naive CD4+ cells.

Full-length variable regions came from constant-region reverse primers plus semi-nested Nested Universal Primer A PCR. TCRdb reprocessed the 5' RACE reads via MiXCR and lists one record per CDR3 protein. Of about 8,900 distinct CDR3 sequences in the sample, around 28% are singletons; the top ten hold approximately 5%. The chain links TRBV6-4 to TRBJ2-2; possible D gene TRBD1, 7 bases. The sequencing input was naive CD4+ T cells sorted from a lymph node. The subset denotes: naive CD4+ T cells, CD4+CD45RA+CD25-. The TCR comes from a female donor with breast cancer. The CDR3: CASSPSGGNTGGLFF. CDR3 DNA sequence: TGTGCCAGCAGTCCGTCAGGGGGGAACACCGGGGGGCTGTTTTTT.